This T cell receptor (beta chain) was sequenced during a study of Siglec-9 on CD8 T cells in melanoma. Study-wide findings and caveats: In melanoma tumors, a Siglec-9-marked effector memory CD8+ subset reportedly appeared to accumulate.

Generated by immunoSEQ multiplex PCR, the TCRdb table keeps only in-frame clones and is missing some. The sample has around 39,000 clones; roughly four fifths are singletons. This CDR3 is 14 amino acids long. Germline V gives CDR1 MNHNY, CDR2 SVGAGI (reference sequence). Deletions cut 2 bases from V and 4 bases from J, with 10 bases between. On this clone itself: Its matching antigen is unknown.

The sample consisted of Siglec-9- CD8+ T cells sorted from blood. The chain uses TRBV6-6 and TRBJ2-3; D may correspond to TRBD1 or TRBD2 (5 bases each). This TCR derives from a human donor in good health. This CDR3 is CASSYLRGADTQYF. The CDR3 coding sequence is TGTGCCAGCAGTTACCTTCGAGGGGCAGATACGCAGTATTTT.